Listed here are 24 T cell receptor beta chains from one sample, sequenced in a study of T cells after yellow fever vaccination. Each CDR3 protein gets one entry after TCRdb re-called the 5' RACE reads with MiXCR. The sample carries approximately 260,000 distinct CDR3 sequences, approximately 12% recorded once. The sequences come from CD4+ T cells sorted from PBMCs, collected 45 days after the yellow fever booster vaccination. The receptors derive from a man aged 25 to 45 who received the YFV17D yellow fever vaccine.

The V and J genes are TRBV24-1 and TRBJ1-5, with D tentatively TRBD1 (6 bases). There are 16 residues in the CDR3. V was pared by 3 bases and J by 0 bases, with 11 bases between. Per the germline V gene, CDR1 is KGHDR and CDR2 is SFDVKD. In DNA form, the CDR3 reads TGTGCCACCAGTGATGGACAGAAATATAGCAATCAGCCCCAGCATTTT. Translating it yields CATSDGQKYSNQPQHF.

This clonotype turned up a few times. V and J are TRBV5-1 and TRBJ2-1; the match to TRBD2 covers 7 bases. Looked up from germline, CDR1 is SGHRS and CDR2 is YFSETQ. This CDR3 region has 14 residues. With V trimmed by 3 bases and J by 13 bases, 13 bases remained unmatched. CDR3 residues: CASSSIRAGTEQFF. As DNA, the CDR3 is TGCGCCAGCAGCTCCATCCGAGCGGGAACAGAACAGTTCTTC. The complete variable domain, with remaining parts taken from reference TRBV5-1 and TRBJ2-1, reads KAGVTQTPRYLIKTRGQQVTLSCSPISGHRSVSWYQQTPGQGLQFLFEYFSETQRNKGNFPGRFSGRQFSNSRSEMNVSTLELGDSALYLCASSSIRAGTEQFFGPGTRLTVL.

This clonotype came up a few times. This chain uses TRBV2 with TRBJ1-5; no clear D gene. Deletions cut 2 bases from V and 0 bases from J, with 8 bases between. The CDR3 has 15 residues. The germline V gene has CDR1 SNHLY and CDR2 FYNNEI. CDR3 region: CASSETSYSNQPQHF. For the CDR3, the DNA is TGTGCCAGCAGTGAAACCAGCTATAGCAATCAGCCCCAGCATTTT.

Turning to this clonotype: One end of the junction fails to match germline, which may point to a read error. CDR3 bases: TGCACCAGCAGCTTGGCCGGCAGGGGGAATGACGAGCAGTACTTC. Protein: CTSSLAGRGNDEQYF. The rearrangement uses TRBV5-1 and TRBJ2-7; 7 nucleotides agree with TRBD1. This CDR3 comprises 15 residues. CDR1 and CDR2 from the germline V gene are SGHRS and YFSETQ.

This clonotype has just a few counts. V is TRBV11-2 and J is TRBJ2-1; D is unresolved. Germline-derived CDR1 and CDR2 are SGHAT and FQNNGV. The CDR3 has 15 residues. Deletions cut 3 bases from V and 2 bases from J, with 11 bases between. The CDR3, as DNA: TGTGCCAGCAGCTTCCTATGGCAGACCTACAATGAGCAGTTCTTC. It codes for CASSFLWQTYNEQFF.

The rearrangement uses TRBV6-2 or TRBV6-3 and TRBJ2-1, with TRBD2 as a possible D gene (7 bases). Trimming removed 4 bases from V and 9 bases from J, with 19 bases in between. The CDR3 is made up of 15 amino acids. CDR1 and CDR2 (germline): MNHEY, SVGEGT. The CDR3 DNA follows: TGTGCCAGCAGTTTATTATCGGGGAGGGGGTCTGAGCAGTTCTTC. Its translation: CASSLLSGRGSEQFF.

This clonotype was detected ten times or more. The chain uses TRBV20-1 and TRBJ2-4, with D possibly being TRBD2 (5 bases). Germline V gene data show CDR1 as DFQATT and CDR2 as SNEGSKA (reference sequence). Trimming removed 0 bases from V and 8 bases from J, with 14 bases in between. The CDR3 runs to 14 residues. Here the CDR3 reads CSARDNRPGYIQYF. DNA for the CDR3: TGCAGTGCTAGAGATAACCGACCGGGGTACATTCAGTACTTC.

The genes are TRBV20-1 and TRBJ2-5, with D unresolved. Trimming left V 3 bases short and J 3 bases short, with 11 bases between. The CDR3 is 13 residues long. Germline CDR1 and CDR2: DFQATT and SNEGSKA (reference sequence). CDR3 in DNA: TGCAGTGCTAGGTGGCCTAGTAAAGAGACCCAGTACTTC. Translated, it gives CSARWPSKETQYF.

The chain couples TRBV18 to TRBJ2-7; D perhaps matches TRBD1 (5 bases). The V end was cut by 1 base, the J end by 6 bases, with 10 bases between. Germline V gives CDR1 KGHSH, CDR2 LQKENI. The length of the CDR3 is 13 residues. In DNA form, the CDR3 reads TGTGCCAGCTCACCACTCGGTACAGGCGAGCAGTACTTC. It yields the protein CASSPLGTGEQYF. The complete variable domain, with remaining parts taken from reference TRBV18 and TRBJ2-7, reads NAGVMQNPRHLVRRRGQEARLRCSPMKGHSHVYWYRQLPEEGLKFMVYLQKENIIDESGMPKERFSAEFPKEGPSILRIQQVVRGDSAAYFCASSPLGTGEQYFGPGTRLTVT.

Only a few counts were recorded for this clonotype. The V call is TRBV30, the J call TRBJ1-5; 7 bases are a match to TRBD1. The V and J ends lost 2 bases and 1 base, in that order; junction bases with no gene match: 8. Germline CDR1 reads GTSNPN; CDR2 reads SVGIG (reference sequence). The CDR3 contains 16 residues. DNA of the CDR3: TGTGCCTGGAGTCTAAAGGGACAGACCAGCAATCAGCCCCAGCATTTT. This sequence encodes CAWSLKGQTSNQPQHF.

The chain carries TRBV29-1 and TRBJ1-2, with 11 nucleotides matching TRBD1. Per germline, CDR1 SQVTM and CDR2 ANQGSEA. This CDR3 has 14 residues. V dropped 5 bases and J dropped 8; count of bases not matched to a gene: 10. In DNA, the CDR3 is TGCAGCGTTTTCACCGGACAGGGGGCGGCCGGCTACACCTTC. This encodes CSVFTGQGAAGYTF.

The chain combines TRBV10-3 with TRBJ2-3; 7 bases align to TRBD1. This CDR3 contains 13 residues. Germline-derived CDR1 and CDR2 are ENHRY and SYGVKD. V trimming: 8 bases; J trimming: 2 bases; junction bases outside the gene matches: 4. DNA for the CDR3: TGTGCCATCGGGGACAGCCACACAGATACGCAGTATTTT. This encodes CAIGDSHTDTQYF.

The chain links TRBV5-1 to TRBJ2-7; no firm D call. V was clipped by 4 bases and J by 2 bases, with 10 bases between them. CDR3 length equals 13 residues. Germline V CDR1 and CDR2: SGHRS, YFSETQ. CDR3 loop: CASSEHSAYEQYF. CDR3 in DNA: TGCGCCAGCAGCGAACATTCAGCCTACGAGCAGTACTTC.

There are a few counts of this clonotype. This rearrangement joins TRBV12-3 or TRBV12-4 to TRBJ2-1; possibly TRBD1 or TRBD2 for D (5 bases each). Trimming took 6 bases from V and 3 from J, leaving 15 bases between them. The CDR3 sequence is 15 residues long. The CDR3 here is CASSQGPRDYNEQFF. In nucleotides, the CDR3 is TGTGCCAGCAGCCAGGGACCAAGAGACTACAATGAGCAGTTCTTC.

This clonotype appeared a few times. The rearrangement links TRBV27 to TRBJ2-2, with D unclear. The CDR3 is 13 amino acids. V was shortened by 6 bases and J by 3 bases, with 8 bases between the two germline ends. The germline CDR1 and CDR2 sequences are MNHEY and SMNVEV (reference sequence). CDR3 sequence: CASSIPHTGELFF. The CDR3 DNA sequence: TGTGCCAGCAGCATACCACACACCGGGGAGCTGTTTTTT.

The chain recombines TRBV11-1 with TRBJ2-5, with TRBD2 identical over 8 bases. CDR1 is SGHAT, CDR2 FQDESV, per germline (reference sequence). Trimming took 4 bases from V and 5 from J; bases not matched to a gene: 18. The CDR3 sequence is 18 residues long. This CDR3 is CASSSKPLGRARNETQYF. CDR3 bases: TGTGCCAGCAGCTCCAAACCCCTCGGGAGGGCGAGGAACGAGACCCAGTACTTC.

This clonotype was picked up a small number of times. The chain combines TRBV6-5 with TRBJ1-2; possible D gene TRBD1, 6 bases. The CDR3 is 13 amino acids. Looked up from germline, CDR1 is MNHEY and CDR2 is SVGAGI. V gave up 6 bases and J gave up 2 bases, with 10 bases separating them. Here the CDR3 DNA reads TGTGCCAGCAGACTAACAGGGAACTATGGCTACACCTTC. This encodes CASRLTGNYGYTF.

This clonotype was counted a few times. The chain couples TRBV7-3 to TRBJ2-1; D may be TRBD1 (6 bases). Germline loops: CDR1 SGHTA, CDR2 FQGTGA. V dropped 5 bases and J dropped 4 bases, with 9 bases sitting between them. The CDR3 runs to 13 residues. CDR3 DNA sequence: TGTGCCAGCAGCATACAGGGTTACAATGAGCAGTTCTTC. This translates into CASSIQGYNEQFF.

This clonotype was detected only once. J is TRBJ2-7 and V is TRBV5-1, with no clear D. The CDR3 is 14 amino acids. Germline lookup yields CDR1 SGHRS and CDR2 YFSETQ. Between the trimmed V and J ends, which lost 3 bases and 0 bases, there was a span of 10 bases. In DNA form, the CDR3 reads TGCGCCAGCAGCTGGGAAGGCACCTCCTACGAGCAGTACTTC. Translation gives CASSWEGTSYEQYF.

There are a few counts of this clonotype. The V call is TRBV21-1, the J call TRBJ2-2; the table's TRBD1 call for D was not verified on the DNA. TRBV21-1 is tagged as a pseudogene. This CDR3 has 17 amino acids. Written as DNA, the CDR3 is TGTGCCAGCAGCAAACAAGGCGCGGGACAAATCACCGGGGAGCTGTTTTTT. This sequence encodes CASSKQGAGQITGELFF.

The CDR3 nucleotides are TGTGCCAGCAGGAAAGGCCGAGATCAGCCCCAGCATTTT. Its translation: CASRKGRDQPQHF. J is TRBJ1-5 and V is TRBV12-3 or TRBV12-4; D unclear. Trimming cost V 6 bases and J 5 bases, with 11 bases left between them. CDR3 size: 13 residues.

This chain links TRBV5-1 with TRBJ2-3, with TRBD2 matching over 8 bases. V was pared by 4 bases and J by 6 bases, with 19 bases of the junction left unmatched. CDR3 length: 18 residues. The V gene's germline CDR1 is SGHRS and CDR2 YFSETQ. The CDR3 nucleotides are TGCGCCAGCAGCCGGGGGGGCAAGAGACAGACGACAGGCGATACGCAGTATTTT. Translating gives CASSRGGKRQTTGDTQYF.

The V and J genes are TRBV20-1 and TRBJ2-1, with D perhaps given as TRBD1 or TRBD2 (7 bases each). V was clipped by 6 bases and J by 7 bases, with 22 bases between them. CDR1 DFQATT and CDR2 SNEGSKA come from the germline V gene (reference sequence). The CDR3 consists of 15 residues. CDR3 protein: CSAERDSGNLNEQFF. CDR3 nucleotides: TGCAGTGCCGAAAGGGACAGCGGGAACTTAAATGAGCAGTTCTTC.

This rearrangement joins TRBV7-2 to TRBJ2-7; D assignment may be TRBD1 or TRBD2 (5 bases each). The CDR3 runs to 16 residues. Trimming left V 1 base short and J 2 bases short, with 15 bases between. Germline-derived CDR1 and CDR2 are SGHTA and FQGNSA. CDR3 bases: TGTGCCAGCAGCTTAGTTGGGGCCCGGGAAACCTACGAGCAGTACTTC. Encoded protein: CASSLVGARETYEQYF.